These 10 T cell receptor beta chains share one sample of origin, sequenced in a study of yellow fever vaccine responses in identical twins. TCRdb redid the calling of the RT-PCR reads with MiXCR, one entry per CDR3 protein. The sample carries 2,500 to 3,000 distinct CDR3 sequences, just under 90% recorded once. Sample: T cells from blood (PBMCs), unsorted or a sorted subset (not recorded which), taken before or after yellow fever vaccination (not recorded which). The receptors come from a female donor who received the yellow fever vaccine.

The genes are TRBV20-1 and TRBJ2-1; 10 nucleotides agree with TRBD2. Germline V lookup: CDR1 DFQATT, CDR2 SNEGSKA (reference sequence). The CDR3 sequence is 17 residues long. J gave up 0 bases and V 2 bases, and 7 bases lay outside the gene matches. DNA for the CDR3: TGCAGTGCTAGATCTAGCGGGGGTCTTAGCTCCTACAATGAGCAGTTCTTC. Its translation is CSARSSGGLSSYNEQFF.

The V call is TRBV29-1, the J call TRBJ2-7; 7 bases map to TRBD1. The CDR3 is 13 amino acids. The germline V gene has CDR1 SQVTM and CDR2 ANQGSEA. Germline trimming cut 4 bases from V and 3 bases from J; bases unmatched to any gene: 6. The CDR3 region has the DNA TGCAGCGTTGTATTGGACAGGTACTACGAGCAGTACGTC. It translates to CSVVLDRYYEQYV.

The chain couples TRBV12-3 or TRBV12-4 to TRBJ2-1; 13 nucleotides align to TRBD2. The CDR3 extends over 17 amino acids. V lost 2 bases, J lost 8 bases, and 9 bases stayed unmatched. This chain's CDR3 is CASSLTSGGAFIYEQFF. CDR3 DNA: TGTGCCAGCAGTTTAACTAGCGGGGGGGCCTTTATCTATGAGCAGTTCTTC.

The CDR3 region is CASSVAVDGELFF. The CDR3 coding sequence is TGTGCCAGCAGCGTAGCTGTGGACGGGGAGCTGTTTTTT. The chain couples TRBV9 to TRBJ2-2; D call uncertain. Germline-derived CDR1 and CDR2 are SGDLS and YYNGEE. V shed 0 bases and J shed 7 bases, with 7 bases lying between them. This CDR3 contains 13 residues.

The V gene is TRBV5-5, the J gene TRBJ2-3; 11 nucleotides match TRBD2. The germline V gene has CDR1 SGHKS and CDR2 YYEKEE (reference sequence). CDR3 length: 15 amino acids. The junction had 7 bases not matched to a gene; V was cut back by 4 bases and J by 6 bases. The CDR3 loop reads CASSRTSGSADTQYF. CDR3 nucleotide sequence: TGTGCCAGCAGCAGAACTAGCGGGAGCGCGGATACGCAGTATTTT.

The chain joins TRBV27 to TRBJ1-1; TRBD1 matches 9 bases. Germline V gene lookup returns CDR1 MNHEY and CDR2 SMNVEV (reference sequence). The CDR3 contains 14 residues. J gave up 8 bases and V 3 bases, and 7 bases lay outside the gene matches. The DNA of the CDR3 is TGTGCCAGCAGTTTGGTTCTGGGGACAGGGGAAGCTTTCTTT. Amino acids: CASSLVLGTGEAFF.

The gene calls are TRBV20-1 and TRBJ2-3, with TRBD2 identical over 9 bases. CDR3 size: 13 residues. In germline, CDR1 is DFQATT, CDR2 SNEGSKA (reference sequence). V trimming: 4 bases; J trimming: 2 bases; junction bases outside the gene matches: 1. The CDR3 DNA sequence: TGCAGTGCTATAGCGGGAGTCACAGATACGCAGTATTTT. It is translated as CSAIAGVTDTQYF.

The DNA for the CDR3 is TGTGCCAGCAGCTTGAACACTGAAGCTTTCTTT. Encoded protein: CASSLNTEAFF. This chain uses TRBV5-5 with TRBJ1-1; no firm D call. V shed 1 base and J shed 2 bases, with 0 bases lying between them. The CDR3 covers 11 residues. Germline CDR1 is SGHKS and CDR2 is YYEKEE (reference sequence).

The chain links TRBV11-2 to TRBJ2-7, with D perhaps matching TRBD2 (5 bases). Trimming took off 6 bases at V and 2 bases at J, with 11 bases between the two ends. The CDR3 totals 13 residues. CDR1 and CDR2 (germline): SGHAT, FQNNGV. The DNA of the CDR3 is TGTGCCAGCAGAACAAGCGGAACCTACGAGCAGTACTTC. It specifies CASRTSGTYEQYF.

The chain uses TRBV7-9 and TRBJ2-7; TRBD1 agrees at 7 bases. In germline, CDR1 is SEHNR, CDR2 FQNEAQ (reference sequence). This CDR3 comprises 13 residues. V shed 8 bases and J 3 bases; nucleotides not matched to a gene: 7. The CDR3 region is CASGRDSNYEQYF. The CDR3, as DNA: TGTGCCAGCGGACGGGACAGTAACTACGAGCAGTACTTC.